This T cell receptor beta chain was observed in a study of PD-L1 blockade in urothelial cancer. Sequencing used immunoSEQ multiplex PCR; TCRdb keeps in-frame clones, though not all of them. The sample holds more than 35,000 clones; about nine tenths are singletons and the top ten take under 9.5%. As concerns this clone: Its matching antigen is unknown.

Study conclusions and caveats: Tumor-associated clones in blood expanded more at 3 weeks in durable-benefit patients.

Germline CDR1 is MDHEN and CDR2 is SYDVKM. The CDR3 is 14 amino acids. Unmatched junction bases numbered 9, after V lost 7 bases and J lost 6 bases. Here the sequenced sample was PBMCs, taken around atezolizumab (anti-PD-L1) treatment. V usage is TRBV28 and J usage is TRBJ1-5, with TRBD1 matching over 7 bases. This clonotype was obtained from a man between 70 and 80 years old with urothelial cancer. CDR3 in DNA: TGTGCCAGCAAGCCCGGGACAGATTTTCAGCCCCAGCATTTT. Translating gives CASKPGTDFQPQHF.